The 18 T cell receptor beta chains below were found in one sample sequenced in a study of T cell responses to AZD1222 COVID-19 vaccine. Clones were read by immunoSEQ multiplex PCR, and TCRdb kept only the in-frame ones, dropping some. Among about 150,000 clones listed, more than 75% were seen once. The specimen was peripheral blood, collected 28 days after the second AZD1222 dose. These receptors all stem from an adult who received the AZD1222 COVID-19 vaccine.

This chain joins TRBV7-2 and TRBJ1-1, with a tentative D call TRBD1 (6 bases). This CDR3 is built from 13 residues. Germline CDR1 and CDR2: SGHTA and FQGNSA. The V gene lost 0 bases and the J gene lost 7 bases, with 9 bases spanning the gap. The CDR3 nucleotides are TGTGCCAGCAGCTTAGCAGGGGGATATGAAGCTTTCTTT. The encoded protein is CASSLAGGYEAFF.

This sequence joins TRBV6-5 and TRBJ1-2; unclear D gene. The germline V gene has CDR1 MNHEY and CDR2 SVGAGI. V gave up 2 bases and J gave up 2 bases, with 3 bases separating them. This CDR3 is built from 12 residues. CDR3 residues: CASSYANYGYTF. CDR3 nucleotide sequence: TGTGCCAGCAGTTACGCCAACTATGGCTACACCTTC.

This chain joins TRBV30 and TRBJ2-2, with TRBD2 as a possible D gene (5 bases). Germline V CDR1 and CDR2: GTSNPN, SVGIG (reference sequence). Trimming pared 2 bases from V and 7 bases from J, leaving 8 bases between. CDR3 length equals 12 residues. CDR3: CAWSLGVGELFF. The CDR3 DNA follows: TGTGCCTGGAGTTTGGGAGTCGGGGAGCTGTTTTTT.

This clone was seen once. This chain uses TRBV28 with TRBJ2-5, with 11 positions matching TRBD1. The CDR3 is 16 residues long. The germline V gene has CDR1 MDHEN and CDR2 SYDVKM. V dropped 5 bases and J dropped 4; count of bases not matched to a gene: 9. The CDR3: CASSSQRTGGRETQYF. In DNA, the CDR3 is TGTGCCAGCAGTAGCCAGCGGACAGGGGGCCGAGAGACCCAGTACTTC.

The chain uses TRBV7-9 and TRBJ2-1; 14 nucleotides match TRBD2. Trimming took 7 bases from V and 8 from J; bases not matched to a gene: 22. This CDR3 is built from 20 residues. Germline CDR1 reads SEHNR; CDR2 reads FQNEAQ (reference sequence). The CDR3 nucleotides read TGTGCCAGCACCCGTTATATGGGACTAGCGGGAGTAGCGATTAGCGATGAGCAGTTCTTC. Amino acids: CASTRYMGLAGVAISDEQFF.

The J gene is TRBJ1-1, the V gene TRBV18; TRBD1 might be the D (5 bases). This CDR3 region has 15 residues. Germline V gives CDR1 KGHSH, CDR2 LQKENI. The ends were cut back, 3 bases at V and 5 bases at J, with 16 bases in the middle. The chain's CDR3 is CASSPPRGGGTEAFF. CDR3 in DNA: TGTGCCAGCTCACCCCCTCGGGGGGGTGGAACTGAAGCTTTCTTT.

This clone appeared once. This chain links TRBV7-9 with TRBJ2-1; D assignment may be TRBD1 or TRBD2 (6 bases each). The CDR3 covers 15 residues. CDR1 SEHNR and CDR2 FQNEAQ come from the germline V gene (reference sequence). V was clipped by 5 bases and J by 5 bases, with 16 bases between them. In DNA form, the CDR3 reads TGTGCCAGCAGCCCTGTTGGGGGGCTGAACAATGAGCAGTTCTTC. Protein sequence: CASSPVGGLNNEQFF.

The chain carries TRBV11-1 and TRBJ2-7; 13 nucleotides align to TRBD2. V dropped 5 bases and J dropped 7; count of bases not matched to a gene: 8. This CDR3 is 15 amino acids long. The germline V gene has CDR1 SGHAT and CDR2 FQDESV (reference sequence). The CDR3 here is CASSILAGGPGEQYF. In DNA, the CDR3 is TGTGCCAGCAGCATACTAGCGGGAGGGCCGGGGGAGCAGTACTTC.

The CDR3 DNA reads TGCAGTGCTAGTCACAGGGCCTCCTACAATGAGCAGTTCTTC. Translating gives CSASHRASYNEQFF. V gene TRBV20-1 combines with J gene TRBJ2-1; the D gene is possibly TRBD1 (6 bases). The germline V gene encodes CDR1 DFQATT and CDR2 SNEGSKA (reference sequence). The CDR3 totals 14 residues. The V end was cut by 3 bases, the J end by 0 bases, with 9 bases between.

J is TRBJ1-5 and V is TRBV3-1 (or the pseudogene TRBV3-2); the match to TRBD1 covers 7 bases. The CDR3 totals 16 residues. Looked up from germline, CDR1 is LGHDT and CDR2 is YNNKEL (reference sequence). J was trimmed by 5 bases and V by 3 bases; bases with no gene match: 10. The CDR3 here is CASSHPGTGEYQPQHF. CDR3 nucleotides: TGTGCCAGCAGCCATCCCGGAACAGGGGAATATCAGCCCCAGCATTTT.

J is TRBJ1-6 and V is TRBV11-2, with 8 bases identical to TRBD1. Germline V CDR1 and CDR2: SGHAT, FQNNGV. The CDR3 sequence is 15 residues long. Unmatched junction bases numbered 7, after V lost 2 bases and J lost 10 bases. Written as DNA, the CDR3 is TGTGCCAGCAGCTTACTTCAGGGGGCAGGGTCACCCCTCCACTTT. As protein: CASSLLQGAGSPLHF.

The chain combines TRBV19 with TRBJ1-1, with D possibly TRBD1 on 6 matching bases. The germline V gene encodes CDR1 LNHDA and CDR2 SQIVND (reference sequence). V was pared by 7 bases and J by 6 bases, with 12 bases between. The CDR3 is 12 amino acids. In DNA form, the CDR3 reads TGTGCCAGTACCGTGGGACACTCTGAAGCTTTCTTT. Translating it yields CASTVGHSEAFF.

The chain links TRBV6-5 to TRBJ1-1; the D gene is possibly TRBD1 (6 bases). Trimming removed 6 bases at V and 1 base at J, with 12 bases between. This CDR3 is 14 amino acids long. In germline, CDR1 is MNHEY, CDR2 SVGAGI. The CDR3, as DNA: TGTGCCAGCAGCAATACAGGGAGGAACACTGAAGCTTTCTTT. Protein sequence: CASSNTGRNTEAFF.

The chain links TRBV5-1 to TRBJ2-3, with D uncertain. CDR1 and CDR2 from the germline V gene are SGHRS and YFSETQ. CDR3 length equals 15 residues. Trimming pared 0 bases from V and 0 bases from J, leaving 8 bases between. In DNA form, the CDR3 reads TGCGCCAGCAGCTTGGGGAAAGCTAGCACAGATACGCAGTATTTT. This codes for CASSLGKASTDTQYF. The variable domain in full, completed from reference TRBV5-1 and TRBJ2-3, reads KAGVTQTPRYLIKTRGQQVTLSCSPISGHRSVSWYQQTPGQGLQFLFEYFSETQRNKGNFPGRFSGRQFSNSRSEMNVSTLELGDSALYLCASSLGKASTDTQYFGPGTRLTVL.

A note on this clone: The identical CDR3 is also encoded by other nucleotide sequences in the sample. The DNA for the CDR3 is TGCGCCAGCAGCTTCAGCACAGATACGCAGTATTTT. Encoded protein: CASSFSTDTQYF. V gene TRBV5-1 combines with J gene TRBJ2-3, with D unresolved. The CDR3 extends over 12 amino acids. Germline CDR1 and CDR2: SGHRS and YFSETQ. Trimming took off 2 bases at V and 0 bases at J, with 1 base between the two ends.

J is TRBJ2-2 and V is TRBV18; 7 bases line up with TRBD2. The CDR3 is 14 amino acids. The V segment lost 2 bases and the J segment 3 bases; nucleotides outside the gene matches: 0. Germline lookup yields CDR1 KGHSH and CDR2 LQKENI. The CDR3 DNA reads TGTGCCAGCTCACCAGGGAGGGACACCGGGGAGCTGTTTTTT. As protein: CASSPGRDTGELFF.

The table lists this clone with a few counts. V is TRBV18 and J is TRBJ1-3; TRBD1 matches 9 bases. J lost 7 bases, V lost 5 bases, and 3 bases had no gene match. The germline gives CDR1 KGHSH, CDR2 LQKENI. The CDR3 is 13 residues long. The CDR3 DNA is TGTGCCAGCTCAATCGGACAGGGGAACACCATATATTTT. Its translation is CASSIGQGNTIYF.

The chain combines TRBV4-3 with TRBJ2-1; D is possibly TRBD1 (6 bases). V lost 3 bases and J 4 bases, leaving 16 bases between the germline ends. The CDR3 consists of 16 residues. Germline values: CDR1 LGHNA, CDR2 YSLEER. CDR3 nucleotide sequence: TGCGCCAGCAGCCAGGGGGCAGAGGTCGGATACAATGAGCAGTTCTTC. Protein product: CASSQGAEVGYNEQFF.